One sample yielded the 22 T cell receptor beta chains listed below, sequenced in a study of Ad26.COV2.S vaccination and SARS-CoV-2 variants. Repertoires were generated with immunoSEQ multiplex PCR, while TCRdb's copy carries only in-frame clones and drops some. The data contain about 680,000 clones, around 92% of them singletons. Specified treatment: around 19 received Ad26.COV2.S at low or high dose, single or two shots; several received placebo; per-sample allocation not given. Specimens were obtained on day 63 following the first vaccine or placebo injection. The material sequenced was peripheral blood, taken in a trial of Ad26.COV2.S vaccine versus placebo. These TCRs come from a person between 18 and 59 years old who received the Ad26.COV2.S COVID-19 vaccine or a placebo.

The chain links TRBV19 to TRBJ2-3; D gene uncertain. Trimming removed 6 bases at V and 0 bases at J, with 16 bases between. The CDR3 runs to 16 residues. Germline-derived CDR1 and CDR2 are LNHDA and SQIVND (reference sequence). For the CDR3, the DNA is TGTGCCAGTAGATCTTTTGCGGATACTAGCACAGATACGCAGTATTTT. This translates into CASRSFADTSTDTQYF.

Of note for this clone: Other DNA sequences of this sample code for an identical CDR3. The chain is built from TRBV5-4 and TRBJ2-7; possible D gene TRBD1, 6 bases. Germline V gives CDR1 SGHNT, CDR2 YYREEE (reference sequence). Trimming left V 3 bases short and J 3 bases short, with 7 bases between. The CDR3 runs to 12 residues. The CDR3 is CASSSQGYEQYF. The DNA for the CDR3 is TGTGCCAGCAGCTCACAGGGCTACGAGCAGTACTTC. The full variable domain, in which reference TRBV5-4 and TRBJ2-7 provide the parts outside the CDR3, is ETGVTQSPTHLIKTRGQQVTLRCSSQSGHNTVSWYQQALGQGPQFIFQYYREEENGRGNFPPRFSGLQFPNYSSELNVNALELDDSALYLCASSSQGYEQYFGPGTRLTVT.

This chain joins TRBV7-9 and TRBJ1-2; D remains ambiguous. CDR3 length: 15 amino acids. Germline values: CDR1 SEHNR, CDR2 FQNEAQ (reference sequence). V dropped 4 bases and J dropped 1 base, with 13 bases sitting between them. CDR3 in DNA: TGTGCCAGCAGCTCCTATGTGAGGAATAACTATGGCTACACCTTC. Translating it yields CASSSYVRNNYGYTF.

The gene calls are TRBV27 and TRBJ2-1; 10 bases map to TRBD2. J lost 6 bases, V lost 5 bases, and 10 bases had no gene match. Germline V gives CDR1 MNHEY, CDR2 SMNVEV (reference sequence). This CDR3 has 16 amino acids. The CDR3: CASSPTSGTGPNEQFF. CDR3 nucleotide sequence: TGTGCCAGCAGTCCAACTAGCGGGACCGGGCCCAATGAGCAGTTCTTC.

V and J are TRBV6-5 and TRBJ1-6; D may be TRBD1 (5 bases). Germline assignment: CDR1 MNHEY and CDR2 SVGAGI. This CDR3 contains 12 residues. V gave up 7 bases and J gave up 7 bases, with 8 bases separating them. The CDR3 DNA reads as TGTGCCAGCAATCGGGGGAATTCACCCCTCCACTTT. It is translated as CASNRGNSPLHF.

The chain couples TRBV30 to TRBJ1-2; D is perhaps TRBD1 (5 bases). Trimming left V 3 bases short and J 8 bases short, with 25 bases between. The V gene's germline CDR1 is GTSNPN and CDR2 SVGIG (reference sequence). The CDR3 runs to 16 residues. CDR3 nucleotides: TGTGCCTGGAGCGCCTTAGGTTATGGGGCACGCGGGGGCTACACCTTC. Protein: CAWSALGYGARGGYTF.

The chain links TRBV24-1 to TRBJ2-7; no clear D gene. The germline CDR1 and CDR2 sequences are KGHDR and SFDVKD. The CDR3 is 14 residues long. The V end was cut by 3 bases, the J end by 7 bases, with 15 bases between. CDR3 in DNA: TGTGCCACCAGTGATCGGACGAGCTTGGGGGAGCAGTACTTC. Protein product: CATSDRTSLGEQYF.

The rearrangement joins TRBV30 to TRBJ1-6; 7 bases align to TRBD1. The CDR3 spans 18 residues. J was trimmed by 0 bases and V by 3 bases; bases with no gene match: 11. In germline, CDR1 is GTSNPN, CDR2 SVGIG (reference sequence). DNA of the CDR3: TGTGCCTGGAGAGGGGGCCGGGAGAGCAGCTCCTATAATTCACCCCTCCACTTT. Protein sequence: CAWRGGRESSSYNSPLHF.

The CDR3 protein is CASKTEPMNTEAFF. Written as DNA, the CDR3 is TGTGCCAGTAAAACAGAACCGATGAACACTGAAGCTTTCTTT. The V and J genes are TRBV6-5 and TRBJ1-1; no clear D gene. Germline CDR1 and CDR2: MNHEY and SVGAGI. CDR3 length equals 14 residues. The V and J ends lost 9 bases and 0 bases respectively, with 14 bases between them.

Only one count was recorded for this clone. The J gene is TRBJ1-3, the V gene TRBV30; D unresolved. Trimming shortened V by 4 bases and J by 0 bases, and 7 bases separated the two germline ends. The CDR3 has 13 residues. Germline V CDR1 and CDR2: GTSNPN, SVGIG (reference sequence). CDR3 region: CAWTYTSGNTIYF. The CDR3 DNA follows: TGTGCCTGGACGTATACCTCTGGAAACACCATATATTTT.

The count of this clone is one. In DNA, the CDR3 is TGCGCCAGCAGTCGGGTAGTGGGGGTTACAGATACGCAGTATTTT. Its protein is CASSRVVGVTDTQYF. The chain couples TRBV10-2 to TRBJ2-3; tentatively, D is TRBD1 or TRBD2 (5 bases each). The germline CDR1 and CDR2 sequences are WSHSY and SAAADI. This CDR3 spans 15 amino acids. Trimming left V 5 bases short and J 3 bases short, with 15 bases between.

The V call is TRBV2, the J call TRBJ1-1, with D possibly TRBD1 on 6 matching bases. The germline V and J ends were trimmed by 3 bases and 0 bases, with 8 bases remaining between them. Per the germline V gene, CDR1 is SNHLY and CDR2 is FYNNEI. The CDR3 has 14 residues. The CDR3 loop reads CASSERGMNTEAFF. The DNA for the CDR3 is TGTGCCAGCAGTGAGAGGGGGATGAACACTGAAGCTTTCTTT.

The chain joins TRBV11-3 to TRBJ2-7; D might be TRBD2 (7 bases). Trimming removed 0 bases at V and 2 bases at J, with 11 bases between. Germline CDR1 reads SGHNT; CDR2 reads YENEEA. The length of the CDR3 is 15 residues. The CDR3: CASSLEAGAAYEQYF. CDR3 coding DNA: TGTGCCAGCAGCTTAGAGGCGGGGGCGGCCTACGAGCAGTACTTC. Together with reference TRBV11-3 and TRBJ2-7, the CDR3 gives the full variable domain: EAGVVQSPRYKIIEKKQPVAFWCNPISGHNTLYWYLQNLGQGPELLIRYENEEAVDDSQLPKDRFSAERLKGVDSTLKIQPAELGDSAVYLCASSLEAGAAYEQYFGPGTRLTVT.

This chain joins TRBV3-1 (or the pseudogene TRBV3-2) and TRBJ1-6, with unresolved D. The V end lost 1 base, the J end lost 10 bases, and 11 bases lay between the germline ends. Germline CDR1 is LGHDT and CDR2 is YNNKEL (reference sequence). The CDR3 runs 14 residues. The CDR3 DNA reads as TGTGCCAGCAGCCAAGTTCCCATGGGATCACCCCTCCACTTT. This translates into CASSQVPMGSPLHF.

This chain connects TRBV18 to TRBJ2-3; no clear D gene. This CDR3 comprises 14 residues. Germline CDR1 KGHSH, CDR2 LQKENI. Trimming left V 2 bases short and J 2 bases short, with 8 bases between. CDR3 sequence reads: CASSPYPTTDTQYF. CDR3 bases: TGTGCCAGCTCACCATACCCTACCACAGATACGCAGTATTTT.

This rearrangement joins TRBV6-5 to TRBJ2-5; D possibly matches TRBD1 or TRBD2 (5 bases each). Between the trimmed V and J ends, which lost 5 bases and 4 bases, there was a span of 17 bases. Germline V gene lookup returns CDR1 MNHEY and CDR2 SVGAGI. The CDR3 is 15 amino acids. The chain's CDR3 is CASSPDATRGETQYF. CDR3 nucleotide sequence: TGTGCCAGCAGTCCCGACGCAACTAGGGGAGAGACCCAGTACTTC.

V gene TRBV10-2 combines with J gene TRBJ2-6; a possible D gene is TRBD1 (5 bases). Trimming took off 5 bases at V and 0 bases at J, with 14 bases between the two ends. The CDR3 is made up of 17 amino acids. CDR1 is WSHSY, CDR2 SAAADI, per germline. DNA for the CDR3: TGCGCCAGCAGTCTGCAGGGTGGGGTCTCTGGGGCCAACGTCCTGACTTTC. Its protein product is CASSLQGGVSGANVLTF.

The V gene is TRBV19, the J gene TRBJ1-3; the match to TRBD1 covers 7 bases. J was trimmed by 0 bases and V by 6 bases; bases with no gene match: 2. This CDR3 has 14 amino acids. Germline values: CDR1 LNHDA, CDR2 SQIVND (reference sequence). The CDR3 is CASSRGISGNTIYF. The CDR3 nucleotides are TGTGCCAGTAGCAGGGGGATCTCTGGAAACACCATATATTTT. Filled out from reference TRBV19 and TRBJ1-3, the complete variable domain reads DGGITQSPKYLFRKEGQNVTLSCEQNLNHDAMYWYRQDPGQGLRLIYYSQIVNDFQKGDIAEGYSVSREKKESFPLTVTSAQKNPTAFYLCASSRGISGNTIYFGEGSWLTVV.

This clone was seen just once. The chain recombines TRBV2 with TRBJ2-5; 9 bases map to TRBD2. Looked up from germline, CDR1 is SNHLY and CDR2 is FYNNEI. Trimming took 8 bases from V and 2 from J; bases not matched to a gene: 6. The CDR3 extends over 14 amino acids. CDR3 DNA: TGTGCCAGCGGGGAAACTAGCGGGCAAGAGACCCAGTACTTC. Translating it yields CASGETSGQETQYF.

V usage is TRBV29-1 and J usage is TRBJ2-3; D not certain. The germline gives CDR1 SQVTM, CDR2 ANQGSEA. The CDR3 extends over 14 amino acids. V was trimmed by 4 bases and J by 2 bases, leaving 13 bases between them. The CDR3 DNA reads as TGCAGCGTTGGCGAGACAACACTCACAGATACGCAGTATTTT. As protein: CSVGETTLTDTQYF.

Regarding this clone: This sample includes further DNA sequences coding for the same CDR3. The V gene is TRBV27, the J gene TRBJ1-5, with 7 nucleotides matching TRBD1. CDR1 and CDR2 (germline): MNHEY, SMNVEV (reference sequence). The trim removed 5 bases at V and 0 bases at J, leaving 4 bases unmatched. CDR3 length equals 15 residues. This chain's CDR3 is CASSPQGRSNQPQHF. DNA of the CDR3: TGTGCCAGCAGTCCACAGGGGCGTAGCAATCAGCCCCAGCATTTT.

About this clone: The sample carries other DNA sequences with the same CDR3. The rearrangement links TRBV9 to TRBJ1-1; D ambiguous. CDR1 and CDR2 from the germline V gene are SGDLS and YYNGEE. The V and J ends lost 0 bases and 5 bases respectively, with 8 bases between them. The CDR3 runs 13 residues. The CDR3 nucleotides read TGTGCCAGCAGCGTAGGTGGGGATACTGAAGCTTTCTTT. Translated: CASSVGGDTEAFF.